This TCR beta chain comes out of a study of preoperative IRX-2 immunotherapy in early breast cancer. Sequencing was performed with immunoSEQ multiplex PCR; in TCRdb, only in-frame clones are kept and a portion is missing. The sample consists of about 98,000 clones, roughly 89% of them appearing once. This sample's treatment: preoperative locoregional IRX-2 cytokine immunotherapy. The CDR3 runs 14 residues. Germline values: CDR1 SGHRS, CDR2 YFSETQ. Trimming stripped 4 bases from V and 1 base from J, with 11 bases between. Sequencing used tumor tissue, obtained after IRX-2 immunotherapy. The receptor was isolated from a human donor with breast cancer. The genes are TRBV5-1 and TRBJ1-1; tentatively, D is TRBD1 (5 bases). CDR3 DNA sequence: TGCGCCAGCAGCGCAGGGACGCCGAACACTGAAGCTTTCTTT. Its protein is CASSAGTPNTEAFF.